This T cell receptor (beta chain) derives from a study of glioma-infiltrating T cells. Broader study findings: Above-expected tissue-blood divergence occurred in all gliomas, most in low-grade ones. Tissue and blood shared very few CDR3 sequences.

On this clonotype itself: Its antigen is still unknown.

The V and J ends lost 4 bases and 8 bases, in that order; junction bases with no gene match: 14. The V gene's germline CDR1 is SGHVS and CDR2 FNYEAQ. The CDR3 has 16 amino acids. TCR alpha and beta CDR3 regions were amplified from RNA using iRepertoire nested multiplex PCR. One-step reverse transcription and amplification started from roughly 100-400 ng of tissue mRNA or PBMC total RNA. Via MiXCR, TCRdb re-called the multiplex PCR reads, giving one row per CDR3 protein. The sample carries about 190,000 distinct CDR3 sequences, around 30% recorded once. The specimen sequenced was glioma tissue, nonneoplastic brain tissue, or PBMCs (not recorded which). The source of this sequence is a human donor with low-grade glioma or glioblastoma, undergoing nonglioma brain surgery, or in good health (not recorded which). V usage is TRBV7-6 and J usage is TRBJ1-5; 7 nucleotides match TRBD1. CDR3 loop: CASSSTGLSSSKPQHF. CDR3 bases: TGTGCCAGCAGCTCGACAGGGTTGTCAAGTTCCAAGCCCCAGCATTTT.